The 27 T cell receptor beta chains reported below all come from one sample, sequenced in a study of radiation and T cells in renal cell carcinoma. Documented treatment: 15 Gy SBRT to primary tumor, nephrectomy 4 weeks later. Generated by immunoSEQ multiplex PCR, the TCRdb table keeps only in-frame clones and is missing some. The table includes around 12,000 clones, roughly a third detected once. The sample consisted of tumor tissue, taken from a patient whose treatment included radiotherapy and nephrectomy. The receptors come from a man in his 60s with renal cell carcinoma.

This clone was recorded at least ten times. The V gene is TRBV9, the J gene TRBJ1-1; tentative D call: TRBD1 (6 bases). V was pared by 0 bases and J by 1 base, with 13 bases between. Germline CDR1 SGDLS, CDR2 YYNGEE. The CDR3 contains 16 residues. CDR3 region: CASSVVTPTGNTEAFF. CDR3 sequence (DNA): TGTGCCAGCAGCGTAGTCACCCCGACAGGGAACACTGAAGCTTTCTTT.

V usage is TRBV5-4 and J usage is TRBJ2-5; a possible D gene is TRBD2 (7 bases). The V gene's germline CDR1 is SGHNT and CDR2 YYREEE (reference sequence). The germline V and J ends were trimmed by 1 base and 5 bases, with 15 bases remaining between them. This CDR3 has 15 residues. The CDR3 here is CASSLFGEGGETQYF. Written as DNA, the CDR3 is TGTGCCAGCAGCTTGTTCGGTGAGGGGGGGGAGACCCAGTACTTC.

This chain uses TRBV7-6 with TRBJ1-3; a possible D gene is TRBD1 (6 bases). Germline loops: CDR1 SGHVS, CDR2 FNYEAQ. Trimming removed 5 bases at V and 4 bases at J, with 18 bases between. The CDR3 loop spans 16 amino acids. CDR3 DNA sequence: TGTGCCAGCAGCATCTACCCTACAGGGTCCGGAAACACCATATATTTT. Its translation: CASSIYPTGSGNTIYF.

The chain recombines TRBV7-8 with TRBJ1-2; D uncertain. Looked up from germline, CDR1 is SGHVS and CDR2 is FQNEAQ. This CDR3 has 15 amino acids. The V and J ends lost 0 bases and 8 bases respectively, with 16 bases between them. The CDR3 sequence: CASSLATGSGTGYTF. CDR3 in DNA: TGTGCCAGCAGCTTAGCAACCGGGTCCGGCACCGGCTACACCTTC.

This clone was seen only a few times. This rearrangement joins TRBV5-6 to TRBJ1-3; D not resolved. From germline, CDR1 is SGHDT and CDR2 YYEEEE. The CDR3 is 16 amino acids. V lost 2 bases to trimming and J lost 4 bases, with 16 bases between them. The CDR3 spells CASSFPPGASGNTIYF. The DNA of the CDR3 is TGTGCCAGCAGCTTCCCCCCGGGAGCCTCCGGAAACACCATATATTTT. Based on the CDR3 plus reference TRBV5-6 and TRBJ1-3, the full variable domain is DAGVTQSPTHLIKTRGQQVTLRCSPKSGHDTVSWYQQALGQGPQFIFQYYEEEERQRGNFPDRFSGHQFPNYSSELNVNALLLGDSALYLCASSFPPGASGNTIYFGEGSWLTVV.

The rearrangement links TRBV5-1 to TRBJ1-1; 8 bases fit TRBD1. Germline lookup yields CDR1 SGHRS and CDR2 YFSETQ. CDR3 size: 13 residues. V lost 2 bases and J lost 8; bases outside the gene matches: 5. The CDR3 DNA follows: TGCGCCAGCAGCTTCGGACAGGGCGGGGAAGCTTTCTTT. Its translation: CASSFGQGGEAFF.

This clone was seen once. The rearrangement uses TRBV5-5 and TRBJ2-3; D gene ambiguous. V lost 0 bases and J lost 0, with 5 bases in between. The CDR3 totals 14 residues. Germline assignment: CDR1 SGHKS and CDR2 YYEKEE (reference sequence). CDR3 amino acids: CASSLGFSTDTQYF. Written as DNA, the CDR3 is TGTGCCAGCAGCTTGGGGTTCAGCACAGATACGCAGTATTTT.

This clone has only a few counts. The V gene is TRBV6-6, the J gene TRBJ1-5; the match to TRBD1 covers 8 bases. Per germline, CDR1 MNHNY and CDR2 SVGAGI (reference sequence). This CDR3 comprises 14 residues. The V segment lost 6 bases and the J segment 1 base; nucleotides outside the gene matches: 2. The CDR3, as DNA: TGTGCCAGCAGAGGACAGGGAAGCAATCAGCCCCAGCATTTT. Its protein is CASRGQGSNQPQHF.

The chain carries TRBV15 and TRBJ2-1; D is unclear. Between the trimmed V and J ends, which lost 1 base and 6 bases, there was a span of 13 bases. The V gene's germline CDR1 is LNHNV and CDR2 YYDKDF (reference sequence). The CDR3 loop spans 15 amino acids. The CDR3 loop is CATSRALGELNEQFF. The CDR3 DNA sequence: TGTGCCACCAGCAGAGCGTTAGGCGAGCTCAATGAGCAGTTCTTC.

V usage is TRBV29-1 and J usage is TRBJ2-1; possibly TRBD1 or TRBD2 for D (5 bases each). The CDR3 loop spans 13 amino acids. V was shortened by 3 bases and J by 5 bases, with 11 bases between the two germline ends. Germline V CDR1 and CDR2: SQVTM, ANQGSEA. In nucleotides, the CDR3 is TGCAGCGTTGAGGGGACGACCAACAATGAGCAGTTCTTC. Amino acids: CSVEGTTNNEQFF.

This sequence joins TRBV13 and TRBJ2-5; the match to TRBD2 covers 9 bases. The CDR3 consists of 15 residues. After removal of 2 bases from V and 5 bases from J, the junction contained 6 bases not matched to a gene. From germline, CDR1 is PRHDT and CDR2 FYEKMQ (reference sequence). The CDR3 here is CASSLRSGRRETQYF. In DNA form, the CDR3 reads TGTGCCAGCAGCTTAAGAAGCGGGAGGCGTGAGACCCAGTACTTC.

This clone was seen a few times. The gene calls are TRBV29-1 and TRBJ2-5; D may be TRBD1 (8 bases). The V gene lost 5 bases and the J gene lost 5 bases, with 15 bases spanning the gap. This CDR3 comprises 13 residues. Germline V gene sequence: CDR1 SQVTM, CDR2 ANQGSEA. CDR3 DNA: TGCAGCGTTACCGACAGGGGAGGGGAGACCCAGTACTTC. Translated, it gives CSVTDRGGETQYF.

The chain links TRBV29-1 to TRBJ2-6; 8 bases fit TRBD1. Looked up from germline, CDR1 is SQVTM and CDR2 is ANQGSEA. This CDR3 region has 17 residues. Unmatched junction bases numbered 12, after V lost 0 bases and J lost 8 bases. CDR3 coding DNA: TGCAGCGTTGAAGATTGGGGACAGGAAGCCCGTTCCAACGTCCTGACTTTC. Translation gives CSVEDWGQEARSNVLTF.

The gene calls are TRBV9 and TRBJ2-3; D uncertain. The CDR3 is 12 residues long. Germline-derived CDR1 and CDR2 are SGDLS and YYNGEE. Trimming stripped 0 bases from V and 4 bases from J, with 3 bases between. Written as DNA, the CDR3 is TGTGCCAGCAGCGTAGGTGCAGATACGCAGTATTTT. Protein sequence: CASSVGADTQYF.

This chain uses TRBV11-3 with TRBJ2-5; 9 bases are a match to TRBD1. The germline V gene has CDR1 SGHNT and CDR2 YENEEA. The CDR3 contains 18 residues. The J segment lost 2 bases and the V segment lost 1 base, leaving 11 bases of the junction unmatched. The CDR3 loop reads CASSLGGTGFYVQETQYF. DNA for the CDR3: TGTGCCAGCAGCTTAGGAGGGACAGGGTTTTACGTACAAGAGACCCAGTACTTC. The whole variable domain, filled in from reference TRBV11-3 and TRBJ2-5, reads EAGVVQSPRYKIIEKKQPVAFWCNPISGHNTLYWYLQNLGQGPELLIRYENEEAVDDSQLPKDRFSAERLKGVDSTLKIQPAELGDSAVYLCASSLGGTGFYVQETQYFGPGTRLLVL.

The chain has TRBV25-1 and TRBJ2-2; tentatively, D is TRBD1 or TRBD2 (5 bases each). Deletions cut 1 base from V and 5 bases from J, with 8 bases between. Germline V CDR1 and CDR2: MGHDK, SYGVNS. The CDR3 consists of 14 residues. CDR3 DNA sequence: TGTGCCAGCAGTGAATTTTGGGGGACCGGGGAGCTGTTTTTT. It codes for CASSEFWGTGELFF. The entire variable domain, with the rest obtained from reference TRBV25-1 and TRBJ2-2, is as follows: EADIYQTPRYLVIGTGKKITLECSQTMGHDKMYWYQQDPGMELHLIHYSYGVNSTEKGDLSSESTVSRIRTEHFPLTLESARPSHTSQYLCASSEFWGTGELFFGEGSRLTVL.

The chain links TRBV5-4 to TRBJ2-7; 8 nucleotides match TRBD2. V lost 3 bases, J lost 4 bases, and 9 bases stayed unmatched. Germline loops: CDR1 SGHNT, CDR2 YYREEE (reference sequence). The CDR3 covers 15 residues. This CDR3 reads CASSSPRTSKYEQYF. DNA for the CDR3: TGTGCCAGCAGCTCACCAAGGACTAGCAAATACGAGCAGTACTTC.

This clone is classed as medium-sized. V usage is TRBV2 and J usage is TRBJ1-6; 8 positions agree with TRBD1. Germline CDR1 is SNHLY and CDR2 is FYNNEI. The CDR3 is 15 residues long. V lost 4 bases and J lost 5; bases outside the gene matches: 4. The CDR3, as DNA: TGTGCCAGCAGTGTAGGACAGGGTGATAATTCACCCCTCCACTTT. This translates into CASSVGQGDNSPLHF.

The rearrangement uses TRBV29-1 and TRBJ2-7; possible D gene TRBD1, 5 bases. The germline V gene has CDR1 SQVTM and CDR2 ANQGSEA. The CDR3 spans 12 residues. V gave up 5 bases and J gave up 3 bases, with 11 bases separating them. CDR3 bases: TGCAGCGTTACCAGTGGACACTACGAGCAGTACTTC. It specifies CSVTSGHYEQYF.

This clone was seen many times. The rearrangement joins TRBV16 to TRBJ1-1, with D possibly TRBD1 on 5 matching bases. Looked up from germline, CDR1 is KGHSY and CDR2 is FQNENV. Trimming shortened V by 1 base and J by 1 base, and 10 bases separated the two germline ends. The length of the CDR3 is 15 residues. CDR3 region: CASSQFGAGNTEAFF. The DNA for the CDR3 is TGTGCCAGCAGCCAATTTGGGGCAGGGAACACTGAAGCTTTCTTT.

The rearrangement uses TRBV30 and TRBJ1-1; 8 nucleotides agree with TRBD1. CDR3 length: 12 amino acids. The V and J ends lost 5 bases and 4 bases, in that order; junction bases with no gene match: 3. Germline V gene sequence: CDR1 GTSNPN, CDR2 SVGIG (reference sequence). The DNA of the CDR3 is TGTGCCTGGGGACAGGGTTTCACTGAAGCTTTCTTT. It yields the protein CAWGQGFTEAFF.

This chain links TRBV5-6 with TRBJ1-2; 8 positions agree with TRBD1. The CDR3 has 15 amino acids. Germline CDR1 SGHDT, CDR2 YYEEEE. J gave up 8 bases and V 4 bases, and 13 bases lay outside the gene matches. The CDR3 nucleotides read TGTGCCAGCAGCATAGGGCACAGGGGGTTGGAGGGCTACACCTTC. It specifies CASSIGHRGLEGYTF.

This chain links TRBV27 with TRBJ2-3; D is possibly TRBD1 (6 bases). Germline V CDR1 and CDR2: MNHEY, SMNVEV (reference sequence). This CDR3 comprises 14 residues. V was cut by 6 bases and J by 0 bases, with 10 bases left in between. This chain's CDR3 is CASSRQVSTDTQYF. The CDR3 DNA sequence: TGTGCCAGCAGCCGACAGGTTAGCACAGATACGCAGTATTTT.

This clone has a handful of counts. V and J are TRBV5-5 and TRBJ1-2, with D tentatively TRBD1 (5 bases). Trimming took off 1 base at V and 1 base at J, with 11 bases between the two ends. This CDR3 contains 15 residues. Germline CDR1 SGHKS, CDR2 YYEKEE (reference sequence). The CDR3: CASSLSAGINYGYTF. Here the CDR3 DNA reads TGTGCCAGCAGCTTGTCAGCAGGGATTAACTATGGCTACACCTTC.

The table lists this clone with a few counts. This chain uses TRBV29-1 with TRBJ2-5; possible D gene TRBD2, 6 bases. The CDR3 sequence is 15 residues long. Trimming took 1 base from V and 5 from J, leaving 17 bases between them. Looked up from germline, CDR1 is SQVTM and CDR2 is ANQGSEA. The CDR3 sequence is CSVEAGPGLGETQYF. The CDR3 region has the DNA TGCAGCGTTGAAGCTGGACCGGGACTCGGGGAGACCCAGTACTTC. Full variable domain (outside the CDR3, taken from reference TRBV29-1 and TRBJ2-5): SAVISQKPSRDICQRGTSLTIQCQVDSQVTMMFWYRQQPGQSLTLIATANQGSEATYESGFVIDKFPISRPNLTFSTLTVSNMSPEDSSIYLCSVEAGPGLGETQYFGPGTRLLVL.

The chain combines TRBV29-1 with TRBJ2-5; D uncertain. The CDR3 is made up of 11 amino acids. Germline V lookup: CDR1 SQVTM, CDR2 ANQGSEA. The V gene lost 8 bases and the J gene lost 4 bases, with 11 bases spanning the gap. CDR3: CSPRSGETQYF. The CDR3 DNA reads as TGCAGCCCGCGGTCTGGAGAGACCCAGTACTTC.

V usage is TRBV6-1 and J usage is TRBJ1-1; 9 bases agree with TRBD1. Germline V gene lookup returns CDR1 MNHNS and CDR2 SASEGT. The V and J ends lost 7 bases and 4 bases, in that order; junction bases with no gene match: 10. The CDR3 has 15 residues. Here the CDR3 DNA reads TGTGCCAGCACGTTACAGGGGGCCGCCTCCACTGAAGCTTTCTTT. This codes for CASTLQGAASTEAFF.